This T cell receptor beta chain comes out of a study of cytomegalovirus exposure and HLA in healthy donors. Study outcomes and limitations: Associated with cytomegalovirus, according to the listing, were about 160 TCR beta chains. A later analysis linked 15,000 to 20,000 TCR beta sequences to HLA alleles at 0.05 false discovery rate. TCR beta V- and J-gene trimming, according to a later analysis, was linked to a missense DCLRE1C variant.

Germline lookup yields CDR1 LGHNA and CDR2 YSLEER. Trimming at V came to 4 bases and at J to 0 bases, leaving 3 bases not matched to a gene. CDR3 length: 15 residues. This clone was counted only a few times. The target antigen is unknown. With 60 Vbeta and 13 Jbeta primers, the PCR was carried out. The method was immunoSEQ multiplex PCR; TCRdb's version includes in-frame clones alone and lacks a portion of them. This table has roughly 100,000 clones, approximately 14% appearing once. This chain connects TRBV4-3 to TRBJ2-1, with 7 bases fitting TRBD2. Sequencing was carried out using PBMCs. The sequence derives from a female donor in good health and CMV-seronegative. CDR3 protein: CASSPKRDSYNEQFF. The CDR3 nucleotides are TGCGCCAGCAGCCCAAAGCGGGACTCCTACAATGAGCAGTTCTTC.